What follows are 27 T cell receptor beta chains derived from one specimen sequenced in a study of cytomegalovirus exposure and HLA in healthy donors. TCRdb keeps only in-frame clones here, not all; method: immunoSEQ multiplex PCR. The table lists about 98,000 clones, less than 90% of them singletons, with about 6% in the top ten. Sequenced: PBMCs. The origin of the receptors is a man aged 18 to 35 in good health and CMV-seropositive.

The chain employs TRBV7-2 and TRBJ2-7; 10 nucleotides line up with TRBD2. Germline V lookup: CDR1 SGHTA, CDR2 FQGNSA. V dropped 5 bases and J dropped 0; count of bases not matched to a gene: 7. This CDR3 is built from 16 residues. This CDR3 is CASSQKLAGNSYEQYF. Written as DNA, the CDR3 is TGTGCCAGCAGCCAGAAACTAGCGGGGAACTCCTACGAGCAGTACTTC. Using reference TRBV7-2 and TRBJ2-7 for the parts outside the CDR3, the full variable domain is GAGVSQSPSNKVTEKGKDVELRCDPISGHTALYWYRQSLGQGLEFLIYFQGNSAPDKSGLPSDRFSAERTGGSVSTLTIQRTQQEDSAVYLCASSQKLAGNSYEQYFGPGTRLTVT.

This clone turned up a few times. This rearrangement joins TRBV7-6 to TRBJ1-1; D unclear. The germline gives CDR1 SGHVS, CDR2 FNYEAQ. This CDR3 has 15 residues. V lost 2 bases and J lost 0, with 10 bases in between. CDR3: CASSLREGLNTEAFF. The CDR3 DNA reads TGTGCCAGCAGCTTAAGAGAGGGCCTGAACACTGAAGCTTTCTTT.

The chain links TRBV4-1 to TRBJ1-5, with D tentatively TRBD1 (6 bases). Germline values: CDR1 MGHRA, CDR2 YSYEKL. CDR3 length: 15 residues. V was clipped by 0 bases and J by 4 bases, with 10 bases between them. CDR3 nucleotide sequence: TGCGCCAGCAGCCAAGAGAGGGACACAAATCAGCCCCAGCATTTT. It is translated as CASSQERDTNQPQHF.

V usage is TRBV18 and J usage is TRBJ1-3, with 7 bases matching TRBD1. CDR3 length: 15 amino acids. V trimming: 8 bases; J trimming: 4 bases; junction bases outside the gene matches: 11. Germline V lookup: CDR1 KGHSH, CDR2 LQKENI. CDR3 region: CASRTTGTVGNTIYF. Written as DNA, the CDR3 is TGTGCCAGCAGAACCACCGGGACAGTCGGAAACACCATATATTTT.

The genes are TRBV9 and TRBJ2-3; D is possibly TRBD2 (7 bases). This CDR3 is 14 amino acids long. V lost 0 bases to trimming and J lost 7 bases, with 12 bases between them. Germline lookup yields CDR1 SGDLS and CDR2 YYNGEE. The CDR3: CASSVEGGVNTQYF. CDR3 coding DNA: TGTGCCAGCAGCGTAGAGGGGGGGGTGAATACGCAGTATTTT.

CDR3 loop: CASSIRPSRDLYGYTF. The CDR3 nucleotides read TGTGCCAGTAGTATTAGGCCTTCCAGGGATCTCTATGGCTACACCTTC. This chain uses TRBV19 with TRBJ1-2, with a possible D match to TRBD1 (5 bases). CDR3 length: 16 residues. Trimming stripped 3 bases from V and 4 bases from J, with 18 bases between. Germline CDR1 reads LNHDA; CDR2 reads SQIVND (reference sequence).

The CDR3 sequence is CASREWRGPNNEQFF. In DNA form, the CDR3 reads TGTGCCAGCAGAGAGTGGCGGGGGCCGAACAATGAGCAGTTCTTC. The V and J genes are TRBV6-4 and TRBJ2-1, with TRBD2 as a possible D gene (7 bases). Trimming pared 6 bases from V and 5 bases from J, leaving 17 bases between. Germline V gene sequence: CDR1 MRHNA, CDR2 SNTAGT. This CDR3 is built from 15 residues.

The chain couples TRBV6-1 to TRBJ1-3; possible D gene TRBD1, 6 bases. Germline CDR1 reads MNHNS; CDR2 reads SASEGT. Trimming shortened V by 7 bases and J by 7 bases, and 14 bases separated the two germline ends. The CDR3 covers 13 residues. The CDR3 loop is CASTTGFGNTIYF. The CDR3 nucleotides read TGTGCCAGCACCACAGGGTTTGGGAACACCATATATTTT.

The chain carries TRBV10-3 and TRBJ1-2, with 8 positions matching TRBD1. The trim removed 4 bases at V and 2 bases at J, leaving 6 bases unmatched. The CDR3 has 15 residues. Germline V CDR1 and CDR2: ENHRY, SYGVKD. As DNA, the CDR3 is TGTGCCATCAGTGTCGGGACAGGTCTCAACTATGGCTACACCTTC. Its translation: CAISVGTGLNYGYTF.

With regard to this clone: Its ends do not fully match the called genes, so a read error is possible. The V gene is TRBV4-3, the J gene TRBJ2-3; TRBD2 agrees at 9 bases. Germline assignment: CDR1 LGHNA and CDR2 YSLEER. The CDR3 spans 16 residues. CDR3 coding DNA: TGCGCCAGCAGCCAAGATTGGGTGTCTAGCGGGACGGTTGTAAGTTTT. Translated: CASSQDWVSSGTVVSF.

The rearrangement joins TRBV27 to TRBJ2-7; 7 bases fit TRBD2. Looked up from germline, CDR1 is MNHEY and CDR2 is SMNVEV (reference sequence). V shed 1 base and J 4 bases; nucleotides not matched to a gene: 19. The CDR3 extends over 19 amino acids. CDR3: CASSLLPTMSGGSGYEQYF. The CDR3 DNA reads TGTGCCAGCAGTTTATTGCCCACTATGTCGGGAGGCTCTGGGTACGAGCAGTACTTC.

V gene TRBV5-1 combines with J gene TRBJ2-3; 11 nucleotides line up with TRBD2. CDR1 is SGHRS, CDR2 YFSETQ, per germline. The ends lost 3 bases at V and 5 bases at J; junction bases unmatched: 11. This CDR3 comprises 17 residues. For the CDR3, the DNA is TGCGCCAGCAGCTCTTCCACTAGCGGGAGTTTGGGAGATACGCAGTATTTT. Its protein is CASSSSTSGSLGDTQYF.

The rearrangement links TRBV4-3 to TRBJ2-3, with D tentatively TRBD1 (6 bases). The ends were cut back, 2 bases at V and 3 bases at J, with 9 bases in the middle. CDR3 length: 14 amino acids. Per the germline V gene, CDR1 is LGHNA and CDR2 is YSLEER. CDR3 sequence (DNA): TGCGCCAGCAGCCAAACAGGGTTGACAGATACGCAGTATTTT. Residues: CASSQTGLTDTQYF.

J is TRBJ1-2 and V is TRBV2; D may be TRBD1 (6 bases). Germline values: CDR1 SNHLY, CDR2 FYNNEI. The CDR3 runs 13 residues. V was trimmed by 6 bases and J by 6 bases, leaving 14 bases between them. Written as DNA, the CDR3 is TGTGCCAGCAGCTTCGGTGGGGGCAATGGCTACACCTTC. It specifies CASSFGGGNGYTF.

The chain carries TRBV19 and TRBJ1-2; D is unresolved. The germline gives CDR1 LNHDA, CDR2 SQIVND (reference sequence). V dropped 4 bases and J dropped 0 bases, with 9 bases sitting between them. The CDR3 loop spans 14 amino acids. The DNA of the CDR3 is TGTGCCAGTAGTACGCTAAGTACTAACTATGGCTACACCTTC. It is translated as CASSTLSTNYGYTF.

The rearrangement uses TRBV13 and TRBJ1-4; 8 nucleotides align to TRBD1. The CDR3 covers 17 residues. Germline V gene data show CDR1 as PRHDT and CDR2 as FYEKMQ (reference sequence). The junction had 6 bases not matched to a gene; V was cut back by 1 base and J by 2 bases. CDR3 in DNA: TGTGCCAGCAGCTTAGCAGACAGGGGCACGACTAATGAAAAACTGTTTTTT. Amino acids: CASSLADRGTTNEKLFF.

This chain joins TRBV19 and TRBJ1-1; 9 bases agree with TRBD1. V lost 7 bases, J lost 6 bases, and 12 bases stayed unmatched. CDR1 and CDR2 (germline): LNHDA, SQIVND (reference sequence). This CDR3 is 15 amino acids long. The CDR3 protein is CASIPGQGLGAEAFF. The DNA for the CDR3 is TGTGCCAGTATACCGGGACAGGGTTTAGGCGCTGAAGCTTTCTTT.

This chain joins TRBV4-3 and TRBJ2-2; D may be TRBD1 (6 bases). The CDR3 is 16 amino acids. Per germline, CDR1 LGHNA and CDR2 YSLEER. Trimming removed 0 bases from V and 3 bases from J, with 11 bases in between. CDR3 loop: CASSQDLNRDTGELFF. CDR3 coding DNA: TGCGCCAGCAGCCAAGATTTGAACAGGGACACCGGGGAGCTGTTTTTT.

The rearrangement links TRBV4-3 to TRBJ2-7; TRBD2 matches 9 bases. With 4 bases clipped from V and 5 bases from J, the junction kept 12 bases outside the gene matches. The CDR3 totals 16 residues. Per the germline V gene, CDR1 is LGHNA and CDR2 is YSLEER. The CDR3 coding sequence is TGCGCCAGCAGCCGGGAACTAGCGGGCCCTTTGGACGAGCAGTACTTC. Its translation is CASSRELAGPLDEQYF.

The chain links TRBV28 to TRBJ1-4; D is perhaps TRBD1 (6 bases). This CDR3 has 23 residues. Germline CDR1 MDHEN, CDR2 SYDVKM. V was cut by 3 bases and J by 0 bases, with 32 bases left in between. The CDR3 region is CASSFTYFPRPGTPVATNEKLFF. In DNA form, the CDR3 reads TGTGCCAGCAGTTTCACCTATTTCCCCCGACCCGGGACACCCGTTGCAACTAATGAAAAACTGTTTTTT. Combining the CDR3 with reference TRBV28 and TRBJ1-4 gives the whole variable domain DVKVTQSSRYLVKRTGEKVFLECVQDMDHENMFWYRQDPGLGLRLIYFSYDVKMKEKGDIPEGYSVSREKKERFSLILESASTNQTSMYLCASSFTYFPRPGTPVATNEKLFFGSGTQLSVL.

The rearrangement uses TRBV29-1 and TRBJ1-2; TRBD1 might be the D (6 bases). From germline, CDR1 is SQVTM and CDR2 ANQGSEA. V was trimmed by 6 bases and J by 7 bases, leaving 21 bases between them. The CDR3 is 14 residues long. The CDR3 here is CSVGALEGKSGYTF. The DNA for the CDR3 is TGCAGCGTGGGGGCTCTCGAGGGGAAGTCTGGCTACACCTTC.

The chain uses TRBV2 and TRBJ2-1, with D possibly matching TRBD2 (5 bases). The CDR3 totals 14 residues. V was shortened by 4 bases and J by 5 bases, with 12 bases between the two germline ends. The germline CDR1 and CDR2 sequences are SNHLY and FYNNEI. The CDR3 DNA follows: TGTGCCAGCAGTGTTGAGGGTTTCGACAATGAGCAGTTCTTC. This translates into CASSVEGFDNEQFF.

This chain connects TRBV21-1 to TRBJ2-3; no check of the table's D call, TRBD2, against the DNA was made. TRBV21-1 is recorded as a pseudogene. The CDR3 runs 15 residues. CDR3: CASSKGDYHTDTQYF. The CDR3 DNA sequence: TGTGCCAGCAGCAAAGGGGACTACCACACAGATACGCAGTATTTT.

The rearrangement links TRBV19 to TRBJ1-2, with D possibly matching TRBD1 (6 bases). The germline gives CDR1 LNHDA, CDR2 SQIVND (reference sequence). V was pared by 7 bases and J by 0 bases, with 18 bases between. This CDR3 spans 16 amino acids. The CDR3 loop is CASTGSGTRANYGYTF. CDR3 bases: TGTGCCAGTACCGGATCCGGGACAAGAGCTAACTATGGCTACACCTTC.

This clone has a single count. This rearrangement joins TRBV5-1 to TRBJ2-7; the match to TRBD1 covers 11 bases. V shed 4 bases, J shed 1 base, and the junction held 4 bases outside the gene matches. The CDR3 runs 15 residues. Looked up from germline, CDR1 is SGHRS and CDR2 is YFSETQ. CDR3 DNA: TGCGCCAGCAGCCCGGGGGACAGGGGGTCCTACGAGCAGTACTTC. It yields the protein CASSPGDRGSYEQYF.

The chain couples TRBV5-1 to TRBJ1-1, with unresolved D. Germline V gives CDR1 SGHRS, CDR2 YFSETQ. Trimming shortened V by 2 bases and J by 9 bases, and 11 bases separated the two germline ends. The CDR3 extends over 12 amino acids. The chain's CDR3 is CASSFKGDQAFF. CDR3 DNA sequence: TGCGCCAGCAGCTTTAAGGGAGATCAAGCTTTCTTT.

V usage is TRBV28 and J usage is TRBJ1-5; 7 nucleotides match TRBD1. The germline CDR1 and CDR2 sequences are MDHEN and SYDVKM. V gave up 6 bases and J gave up 2 bases; unmatched junction bases: 1. There are 13 residues in the CDR3. CDR3: CASRTGRNQPQHF. In DNA form, the CDR3 reads TGTGCCAGCAGGACAGGGCGCAATCAGCCCCAGCATTTT.